The next 18 T cell receptor beta chains were all read from a single sample in a study of cytomegalovirus exposure and HLA in healthy donors. The PCR was carried out with 60 Vbeta primers and 13 Jbeta primers. Profiling relied on immunoSEQ multiplex PCR, and the TCRdb table lists in-frame clones only, not all of them. The sample holds roughly 88,000 clones, 69% seen once. The sequencing sample was made of PBMCs. These receptors were obtained from a man aged 45-65 years in good health and CMV-seronegative.

This chain uses TRBV18 with TRBJ2-2; D may be TRBD1 (5 bases). Germline V gives CDR1 KGHSH, CDR2 LQKENI. Trimming cost V 2 bases and J 6 bases, with 13 bases left between them. The CDR3 consists of 15 residues. CDR3 in DNA: TGTGCCAGCTCACCATTGGCAGGGTTGGCCGGGGAGCTGTTTTTT. Amino acid sequence: CASSPLAGLAGELFF. Using reference TRBV18 and TRBJ2-2 for the parts outside the CDR3, the full variable domain is NAGVMQNPRHLVRRRGQEARLRCSPMKGHSHVYWYRQLPEEGLKFMVYLQKENIIDESGMPKERFSAEFPKEGPSILRIQQVVRGDSAAYFCASSPLAGLAGELFFGEGSRLTVL.

The genes are TRBV30 and TRBJ2-2, with TRBD2 matching 10 bases. CDR1 and CDR2 (germline): GTSNPN, SVGIG (reference sequence). With V trimmed by 3 bases and J by 4 bases, 2 bases remained unmatched. There are 14 residues in the CDR3. Written as DNA, the CDR3 is TGTGCCTGGAGGGGACTAGCGCTCACCGGGGAGCTGTTTTTT. Its translation is CAWRGLALTGELFF.

The chain has TRBV11-3 and TRBJ2-5, with 7 bases that match TRBD1. The junction had 10 bases not matched to a gene; V was cut back by 4 bases and J by 5 bases. CDR3 size: 15 residues. Germline V gene data show CDR1 as SGHNT and CDR2 as YENEEA. As DNA, the CDR3 is TGTGCCAGCAGCTCGGGACAGCCCATAGGGGAGACCCAGTACTTC. Its protein product is CASSSGQPIGETQYF.

The rearrangement joins TRBV5-5 to TRBJ1-1; a possible D gene is TRBD1 (5 bases). V dropped 3 bases and J dropped 1 base, with 13 bases sitting between them. CDR1 is SGHKS, CDR2 YYEKEE, per germline (reference sequence). The CDR3 runs 15 residues. The CDR3 protein is CASSSLPGENTEAFF. The DNA for the CDR3 is TGTGCCAGCAGCTCCCTCCCGGGGGAGAACACTGAAGCTTTCTTT.

This chain links TRBV6-5 with TRBJ1-2, with a weak D call TRBD1 (5 bases). Germline V gene sequence: CDR1 MNHEY, CDR2 SVGAGI. V gave up 4 bases and J gave up 8 bases, with 20 bases separating them. There are 15 residues in the CDR3. The CDR3 loop is CASSSPFGGMGGYTF. CDR3 bases: TGTGCCAGCAGTTCCCCCTTCGGGGGTATGGGCGGCTACACCTTC.

This sequence joins TRBV4-1 and TRBJ2-7; possible D gene TRBD1, 5 bases. V was shortened by 6 bases and J by 0 bases, with 15 bases between the two germline ends. Germline V lookup: CDR1 MGHRA, CDR2 YSYEKL. The CDR3 spans 15 residues. CDR3 sequence: CASRDTGFSSYEQYF. In DNA form, the CDR3 reads TGCGCCAGCAGGGACACAGGTTTCAGCTCCTACGAGCAGTACTTC.

This clone was seen a handful of times. The CDR3 nucleotides read TGTGCCAGCAGCCAAGACAGGCAAGGCCCCCAGCATTTT. Translation gives CASSQDRQGPQHF. V gene TRBV4-2 combines with J gene TRBJ1-5; unclear D gene. The CDR3 extends over 13 amino acids. Germline assignment: CDR1 LGHNA and CDR2 YNFKEQ. Trimming removed 0 bases at V and 10 bases at J, with 10 bases between.

CDR3 residues: CASSFRPGKEKLFF. DNA for the CDR3: TGTGCCAGCAGTTTCCGGCCAGGCAAGGAAAAACTGTTTTTT. V is TRBV28 and J is TRBJ1-4; D gene uncertain. V was clipped by 3 bases and J by 8 bases, with 13 bases between them. The CDR3 is made up of 14 amino acids. Germline V CDR1 and CDR2: MDHEN, SYDVKM. Complete variable domain (other parts from reference TRBV28 and TRBJ1-4): DVKVTQSSRYLVKRTGEKVFLECVQDMDHENMFWYRQDPGLGLRLIYFSYDVKMKEKGDIPEGYSVSREKKERFSLILESASTNQTSMYLCASSFRPGKEKLFFGSGTQLSVL.

The chain is built from TRBV27 and TRBJ1-1; D is ambiguous. V was cut by 3 bases and J by 3 bases, with 11 bases left in between. Germline V gene data show CDR1 as MNHEY and CDR2 as SMNVEV (reference sequence). This CDR3 is 14 amino acids long. The chain's CDR3 is CASSLDDADTEAFF. CDR3 coding DNA: TGTGCCAGCAGTTTGGATGATGCGGACACTGAAGCTTTCTTT.

Only one count was recorded for this clone. The CDR3 loop is CASSDGTSGRYEQYV. DNA of the CDR3: TGTGCCAGCAGCGACGGGACTAGCGGGAGATACGAGCAGTACGTC. The rearrangement joins TRBV6-4 to TRBJ2-7; 14 bases are shared with TRBD2. Per germline, CDR1 MRHNA and CDR2 SNTAGT. V was pared by 6 bases and J by 4 bases, with 5 bases of the junction left unmatched. The CDR3 covers 15 residues.

The gene calls are TRBV30 and TRBJ2-2; 7 nucleotides agree with TRBD1. CDR1 GTSNPN and CDR2 SVGIG come from the germline V gene (reference sequence). V was clipped by 2 bases and J by 12 bases; unmatched bases: 9. This CDR3 has 13 amino acids. Here the CDR3 reads CAWSSGTVPKLFF. CDR3 DNA sequence: TGTGCCTGGAGTTCCGGGACAGTGCCTAAGCTGTTTTTT.

The sample holds a few counts of this clone. Other nucleotide sequences from this sample produce the same CDR3. The chain's CDR3 is CASSAGTGNNQPQHF. The CDR3 DNA follows: TGTGCCAGCAGCGCCGGGACAGGGAACAATCAGCCCCAGCATTTT. The chain carries TRBV9 and TRBJ1-5; 9 bases line up with TRBD1. Trimming took 3 bases from V and 3 from J; bases not matched to a gene: 4. Germline V CDR1 and CDR2: SGDLS, YYNGEE. The CDR3 covers 15 residues.

This clone was detected a few times. The genes are TRBV6-5 and TRBJ1-1; TRBD1 is a possible D gene (5 bases). Germline V gives CDR1 MNHEY, CDR2 SVGAGI. Trimming shortened V by 2 bases and J by 3 bases, and 7 bases separated the two germline ends. The CDR3 covers 13 residues. For the CDR3, the DNA is TGTGCCAGCAGTTACGACAGCCACACTGAAGCTTTCTTT. Encoded protein: CASSYDSHTEAFF.

The chain uses TRBV29-1 and TRBJ1-2; 8 positions agree with TRBD1. The CDR3 sequence is 13 residues long. V lost 3 bases and J lost 2; bases outside the gene matches: 2. Germline values: CDR1 SQVTM, CDR2 ANQGSEA. CDR3 nucleotide sequence: TGCAGCGTTGAGACAGGGGCAAACTATGGCTACACCTTC. It codes for CSVETGANYGYTF.

The rearrangement uses TRBV5-6 and TRBJ2-1; 12 positions agree with TRBD2. This CDR3 comprises 15 residues. Germline trimming cut 3 bases from V and 10 bases from J; bases unmatched to any gene: 8. CDR1 is SGHDT and CDR2 is YYEEEE in the germline V gene. The DNA for the CDR3 is TGTGCCAGCAGCTCTCTAGCGGGAGGGGGTTGGGAGCAGTTCTTC. Encoded protein: CASSSLAGGGWEQFF.

The CDR3 nucleotides read TGTGCCAGCTCAATGTTCAGTATGAGGGCCGTGAACACTGAAGCTTTCTTT. This translates into CASSMFSMRAVNTEAFF. This chain links TRBV18 with TRBJ1-1, with unresolved D. Germline V gene sequence: CDR1 KGHSH, CDR2 LQKENI. V lost 5 bases and J lost 0, with 19 bases in between. This CDR3 region has 17 residues. Combining the CDR3 with reference TRBV18 and TRBJ1-1 gives the whole variable domain NAGVMQNPRHLVRRRGQEARLRCSPMKGHSHVYWYRQLPEEGLKFMVYLQKENIIDESGMPKERFSAEFPKEGPSILRIQQVVRGDSAAYFCASSMFSMRAVNTEAFFGQGTRLTVV.

The V gene is TRBV7-9, the J gene TRBJ2-2; 7 positions agree with TRBD1. Per germline, CDR1 SEHNR and CDR2 FQNEAQ (reference sequence). With 5 bases clipped from V and 0 bases from J, the junction kept 9 bases outside the gene matches. The CDR3 length is 17 residues. As DNA, the CDR3 is TGTGCCAGCAGCCGAGGGTTCGGACAGGCGAACACCGGGGAGCTGTTTTTT. It specifies CASSRGFGQANTGELFF.

This chain connects TRBV9 to TRBJ1-2; D is ambiguous. The CDR3 runs to 15 residues. Trimming removed 1 base at V and 7 bases at J, with 17 bases between. Germline V gene lookup returns CDR1 SGDLS and CDR2 YYNGEE. The CDR3: CASSVLGRSGSGYTF. CDR3 DNA sequence: TGTGCCAGCAGCGTATTAGGCCGGTCAGGATCTGGCTACACCTTC.